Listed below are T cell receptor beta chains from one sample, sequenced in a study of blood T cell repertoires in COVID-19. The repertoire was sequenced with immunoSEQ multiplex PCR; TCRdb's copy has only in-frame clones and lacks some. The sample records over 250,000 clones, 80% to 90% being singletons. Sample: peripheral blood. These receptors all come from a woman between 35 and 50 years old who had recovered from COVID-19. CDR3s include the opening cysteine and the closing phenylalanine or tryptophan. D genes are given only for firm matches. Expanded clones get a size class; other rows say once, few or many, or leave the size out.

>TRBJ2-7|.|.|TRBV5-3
CARSLRSSYEQYF
TGTGCCAGAAGCTTACGGAGCTCCTACGAGCAGTACTTC
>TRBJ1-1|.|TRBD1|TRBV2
CASSVDRSLGEAFF
TGTGCCAGCAGTGTGGACAGGTCTCTAGGGGAAGCTTTCTTT
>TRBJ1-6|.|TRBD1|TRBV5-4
CASSIGQGFYNSPLHF
TGTGCCAGCAGCATAGGACAGGGCTTCTATAATTCACCCCTCCACTTT
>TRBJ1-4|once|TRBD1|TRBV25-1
CASSAGQGENEKLFF
TGTGCCAGCAGTGCAGGACAGGGCGAAAATGAAAAACTGTTTTTT
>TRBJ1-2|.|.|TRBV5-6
CASSFLGSFSYGYTF
TGTGCCAGCAGCTTTCTGGGCAGTTTTAGCTATGGCTACACCTTC
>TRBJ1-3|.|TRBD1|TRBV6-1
CASRTGRHTIYF
TGTGCCAGCAGGACAGGGCGGCACACCATATATTTT
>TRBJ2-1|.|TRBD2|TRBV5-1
CASSRTSGSSYNEQFF
TGCGCCAGCAGCCGTACTAGCGGAAGCTCCTACAATGAGCAGTTCTTC
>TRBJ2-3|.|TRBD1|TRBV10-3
CATRQGDTQYF
TGTGCCACCCGACAGGGGGATACGCAGTATTTT
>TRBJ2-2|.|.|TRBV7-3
CASSLGQGSGELFF
TGTGCCAGCAGCCTCGGGCAGGGCAGCGGGGAGCTGTTTTTT
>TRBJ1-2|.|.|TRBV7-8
CASSLGGEYGYTF
TGTGCCAGCAGCTTAGGGGGGGAGTATGGCTACACCTTC
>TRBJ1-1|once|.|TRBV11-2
CASSLDLNTEAFF
TGTGCCAGCAGCTTAGATCTAAACACTGAAGCTTTCTTT
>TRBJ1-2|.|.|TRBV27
CASSSIGGGYGYTF
TGTGCCAGCAGCTCGATAGGAGGCGGCTATGGCTACACCTTC
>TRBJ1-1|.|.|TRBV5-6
CASSRVPRNTEAFF
TGTGCCAGCAGCCGGGTCCCGCGGAACACTGAAGCTTTCTTT
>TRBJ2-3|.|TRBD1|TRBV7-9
CASSLEQGDMSTDTQYF
TGTGCCAGCAGCTTAGAACAGGGGGACATGAGCACAGATACGCAGTATTTT
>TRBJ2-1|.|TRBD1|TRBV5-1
CASSLPGTGVNEQFF
TGCGCCAGCAGCTTACCCGGGACAGGGGTTAATGAGCAGTTCTTC
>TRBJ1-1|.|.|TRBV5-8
CASSSNPHSQAFF
TGTGCCAGCAGCTCCAACCCCCACTCTCAAGCTTTCTTT
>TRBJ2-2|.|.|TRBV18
CASSNSRVANTGELFF
TGTGCCAGCTCGAACTCCAGGGTAGCGAACACCGGGGAGCTGTTTTTT
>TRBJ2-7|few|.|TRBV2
CASRDGTEQYF
TGTGCCAGCAGGGACGGGACAGAGCAGTACTTC
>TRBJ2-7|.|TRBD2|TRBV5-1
CASSLAGLAGARDREQYF
TGCGCCAGCAGCTTGGCCGGTCTAGCGGGGGCCCGTGATAGGGAGCAGTACTTC
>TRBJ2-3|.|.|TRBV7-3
CASSPHRGTDTQYF
TGTGCCAGCAGCCCTCACAGGGGCACAGATACGCAGTATTTT
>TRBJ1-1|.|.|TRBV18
CASSPLGRGTEAFF
TGTGCCAGCTCACCACTCGGGAGAGGGACTGAAGCTTTCTTT
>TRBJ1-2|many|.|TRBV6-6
CASSSTGYGYTF
TGTGCCAGCAGTTCAACAGGGTATGGCTACACCTTC
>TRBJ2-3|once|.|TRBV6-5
CASGHPASTDTQYF
TGTGCCAGCGGGCACCCGGCAAGCACAGATACGCAGTATTTT
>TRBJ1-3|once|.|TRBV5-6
CASSLITGSGNTIYF
TGTGCCAGCAGCTTGATAACAGGCTCTGGAAACACCATATATTTT
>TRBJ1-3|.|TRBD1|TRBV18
CASSATGDSGNTIYF
TGTGCCAGCTCAGCGACAGGGGACTCTGGAAACACCATATATTTT
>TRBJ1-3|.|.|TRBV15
CATSRGGALSGNTIYF
TGTGCCACCAGCAGAGGCGGGGCGCTCTCTGGAAACACCATATATTTT
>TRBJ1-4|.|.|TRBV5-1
CASSLEGEGEKLFF
TGCGCCAGCAGCTTGGAAGGGGAGGGTGAAAAACTGTTTTTT
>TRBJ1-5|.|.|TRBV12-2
CASRPHYEQVNQPQHF
TGTGCAAGTCGCCCCCATTATGAACAGGTCAATCAGCCCCAGCATTTT
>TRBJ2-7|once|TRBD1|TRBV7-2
CASSPARDSYEQYF
TGTGCCAGCAGCCCCGCTCGGGACAGCTACGAGCAGTACTTC
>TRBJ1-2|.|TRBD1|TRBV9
CASSVEAGGLLYGYTF
TGTGCCAGCAGCGTAGAGGCAGGGGGCCTCCTATATGGCTACACCTTC
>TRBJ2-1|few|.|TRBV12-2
CASRFSWVSLGDYNEQFF
TGTGCAAGTCGCTTTTCGTGGGTGAGCCTAGGGGACTACAATGAGCAGTTCTTC
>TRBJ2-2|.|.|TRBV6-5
CAARGNTGELFF
TGTGCCGCCAGGGGGAACACCGGGGAGCTGTTTTTT
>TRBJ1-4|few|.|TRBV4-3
CASSQGPGEGEKLFF
TGCGCCAGCAGCCAAGGTCCGGGGGAGGGCGAAAAACTGTTTTTT
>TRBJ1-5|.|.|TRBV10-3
CAIGAGSGSQPQHF
TGTGCCATCGGAGCCGGGAGCGGGAGTCAGCCCCAGCATTTT
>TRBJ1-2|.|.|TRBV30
CAWSVSRHGDYTF
TGTGCCTGGAGTGTCAGTCGGCACGGGGACTACACCTTC
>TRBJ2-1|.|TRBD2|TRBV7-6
CASSLARRSGGAGSYNEQFF
TGTGCCAGCAGCTTAGCGCGACGGAGCGGGGGGGCAGGCTCCTACAATGAGCAGTTCTTC
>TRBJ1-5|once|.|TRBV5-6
CASSWASGQPQHF
TGTGCCAGCAGCTGGGCCAGCGGGCAGCCCCAGCATTTT
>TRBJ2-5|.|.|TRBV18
CASSLGRFQGGETQYF
TGTGCCAGCTCACTCGGCCGGTTCCAGGGCGGAGAGACCCAGTACTTC
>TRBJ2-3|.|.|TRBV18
CASSPTGNNGRDTQYF
TGTGCCAGCTCTCCAACCGGGAACAACGGGCGGGATACGCAGTATTTT